The present T cell receptor beta chain was sequenced within a study of PD-1 blockade in mismatch repair-deficient tumors. TCR sequencing covered a few patients who responded to pembrolizumab. Concerning this clone: The target antigen is unknown.

V was trimmed by 1 base and J by 7 bases, leaving 8 bases between them. The CDR3 covers 13 residues. Germline assignment: CDR1 MGHRA and CDR2 YSYEKL. Study-wide results and caveats: Tumor-resident clones, often undetectable pretreatment in blood, expanded then contracted after pembrolizumab.

The data were produced by immunoSEQ multiplex PCR, yet TCRdb's version contains in-frame clones alone and is incomplete. Here the sample spans roughly 120,000 clones, about 90% being singletons. This chain connects TRBV4-1 to TRBJ2-1; perhaps TRBD2 as D (6 bases). Specimen: peripheral blood, collected just over 70 weeks after starting pembrolizumab. This clonotype originated in an adult with mismatch repair-deficient cancer. Here the CDR3 DNA reads TGCGCCAGCAGCCAAGGTGCGGGGAATGAGCAGTTCTTC. It is translated as CASSQGAGNEQFF.